Listed below are T cell receptor beta chains from one sample, sequenced in a study of cytomegalovirus exposure and HLA in healthy donors. Data came from immunoSEQ multiplex PCR; TCRdb stores just in-frame clones and leaves some out. This repertoire shows roughly 120,000 clones, 65% to 75% found once; its top ten account for around 4.2%. The sample taken for sequencing was PBMCs. The receptors originated from a woman aged 40-49 years in good health and CMV-seropositive. Each CDR3 is given with its conserved first and last residue. The order of the fields is D gene, V gene, clone size, J gene, CDR3 DNA, CDR3 protein. A D gene is named only where the DNA matches it firmly. Rows give clone size only sometimes, using once, few, many, or a class for an expanded clone.

D: -; V: TRBV19; size: -; J: TRBJ1-1; DNA: TGTGCCAGTAGTATGCTAAGGGGCAACACTGAAGCTTTCTTT; CDR3: CASSMLRGNTEAFF
D: -; V: TRBV6-6; size: -; J: TRBJ1-3; DNA: TGTGCCAGCAGTTACTATGAGGGGAGGGGAAACACCATATATTTT; CDR3: CASSYYEGRGNTIYF
D: -; V: TRBV7-2; size: -; J: TRBJ1-2; DNA: TGTGCCAGCAGCTTAGTACGGGGGGGAGTTGGCTACACCTTC; CDR3: CASSLVRGGVGYTF
D: TRBD1; V: TRBV9; size: -; J: TRBJ2-3; DNA: TGTGCCAGCAGTGTACAGGGGCCCGCCACAGATACGCAGTATTTT; CDR3: CASSVQGPATDTQYF
D: TRBD2; V: TRBV5-1; size: once; J: TRBJ2-5; DNA: TGCGCCAGCAGCTTGGGAGGGACTACGGTTCAAGAGACCCAGTACTTC; CDR3: CASSLGGTTVQETQYF
D: TRBD1; V: TRBV7-9; size: few; J: TRBJ1-5; DNA: TGTGCCAGCAGCCGGACAGGGGTAGTCAATCAGCCCCAGCATTTT; CDR3: CASSRTGVVNQPQHF
D: -; V: TRBV10-3; size: -; J: TRBJ2-3; DNA: TGTGCCATCAGTGAGTCACAGGGCCCAGATACGCAGTATTTT; CDR3: CAISESQGPDTQYF
D: -; V: TRBV30; size: -; J: TRBJ1-2; DNA: TGTGCCTGGAGTCCTACAGGGTCGAACTATGGCTACACCTTC; CDR3: CAWSPTGSNYGYTF
D: TRBD1; V: TRBV5-1; size: once; J: TRBJ2-3; DNA: TGCGCCAGCAGCTTGGCCGGGACAGGGGGAGATACGCAGTATTTT; CDR3: CASSLAGTGGDTQYF
D: TRBD1; V: TRBV5-6; size: -; J: TRBJ2-3; DNA: TGTGCCAGCAGCCCGGGACCAGGGCCCAGGGGGTCAGGTACGCAGTATTTT; CDR3: CASSPGPGPRGSGTQYF
D: -; V: TRBV5-8; size: -; J: TRBJ2-1; DNA: TGTGCCAGCAGCTTATCCTACCGGGAAATCTACAATGAGCAGTTCTTC; CDR3: CASSLSYREIYNEQFF
D: -; V: TRBV6-5; size: few; J: TRBJ2-3; DNA: TGTGCCTCCTTCCATCCCGGGGGACATACGCAGTATTTT; CDR3: CASFHPGGHTQYF
D: TRBD1; V: TRBV14; size: -; J: TRBJ1-2; DNA: TGTGCCAGCAGCCAAAAGACAGGGATAAACTATGGCTACACCTTC; CDR3: CASSQKTGINYGYTF
D: TRBD1; V: TRBV9; size: -; J: TRBJ2-7; DNA: TGTGCCAGCAGCGCCGGGACAGGGGGCTACGAGCAGTACTTC; CDR3: CASSAGTGGYEQYF
D: -; V: TRBV19; size: few; J: TRBJ2-2; DNA: TGTGCCAGTAGAGGTGGGGGGTCGAACACCGGGGAGCTGTTTTTT; CDR3: CASRGGGSNTGELFF